Shown below are 21 T cell receptor beta chains from a single sample sequenced in a study of molecular identifiers for immune sequencing clone quantification. TCRdb re-analysed the PCR reads in MiXCR, keeping a single row per CDR3 protein. The table has more than 550,000 distinct CDR3 sequences, roughly 27% seen once; the top ten hold about 0.84%. What was sequenced was naive CD8+ T cells from blood, with Jurkat cell RNA spiked in. The subset denotes: FACS-sorted CD8+CD4-CCR7+CD45RA+ naive T cells. These receptor sequences come from a human donor in good health. Some libraries in this study had Jurkat cell RNA spiked in.

This clonotype was seen at least ten times. The DNA for the CDR3 is TGTGCCAGCAGCTTACGTAATGAAAAACTGTTTTTT. Translation: CASSLRNEKLFF. J is TRBJ1-4 and V is TRBV7-9; no clear D gene. Trimming stripped 2 bases from V and 4 bases from J, with 2 bases between. The CDR3 is made up of 12 amino acids. Looked up from germline, CDR1 is SEHNR and CDR2 is FQNEAQ (reference sequence).

On this clonotype itself: Just one base apart from a much larger clone, this may be a read error. The chain recombines TRBV10-2 with TRBJ1-1; the D is unclear. Trimming cost V 6 bases and J 6 bases, with 11 bases left between them. The CDR3 length is 12 residues. Germline V gene sequence: CDR1 WSHSY, CDR2 SAAADI. The CDR3 sequence: CASRETMAEAFF. CDR3 sequence (DNA): TGCGCCAGCAGAGAGACAATGGCTGAAGCTTTCTTT.

This clonotype has more than one count but fewer than ten. This chain links TRBV6-5 with TRBJ2-7; D is unclear. Germline V gives CDR1 MNHEY, CDR2 SVGAGI. V lost 7 bases and J 6 bases, leaving 10 bases between the germline ends. The CDR3 is 11 amino acids. Here the CDR3 DNA reads TGTGCCAGCACCTCAATGGGCGAGCAGTACTTC. Protein: CASTSMGEQYF.

This clonotype showed up just once. A much larger clonotype is one base distant, so this may be a read error. This CDR3 fails to terminate in the conserved phenylalanine or tryptophan, so it likely reflects a read error. The chain is built from TRBV2 and TRBJ2-5; D is tentatively TRBD1 or TRBD2 (5 bases each). Trimming took 0 bases from V and 3 from J, leaving 8 bases between them. Germline values: CDR1 SNHLY, CDR2 FYNNEI. The CDR3 sequence is 14 residues long. The CDR3 sequence is CASSEAGTEETQYS. CDR3 in DNA: TGTGCCAGCAGTGAAGCCGGGACCGAAGAGACCCAGTACTCC.

Only a few counts were recorded for this clonotype. V gene TRBV29-1 combines with J gene TRBJ2-7, with no clear D. Trimming took 3 bases from V and 4 from J, leaving 10 bases between them. Per germline, CDR1 SQVTM and CDR2 ANQGSEA. CDR3 length: 12 residues. Written as DNA, the CDR3 is TGCAGCGTTGAGTTAAGGGATTACGAGCAGTACTTC. As protein: CSVELRDYEQYF.

This clonotype occurred many times. The chain links TRBV5-1 to TRBJ1-1; D is uncertain. The V end lost 0 bases, the J end lost 3 bases, and 15 bases lay between the germline ends. Germline assignment: CDR1 SGHRS and CDR2 YFSETQ. The CDR3 contains 16 residues. The CDR3: CASSLASTGEHTEAFF. The CDR3 nucleotides are TGCGCCAGCAGCTTGGCTTCGACCGGGGAGCACACTGAAGCTTTCTTT.

This clonotype was picked up many times. The CDR3 DNA follows: TGCGCCAGCAGCCAAGGGGCAGCCTGGGGGGCCAACGTCCTGACTTTC. It translates to CASSQGAAWGANVLTF. This sequence joins TRBV4-3 and TRBJ2-6; D is unresolved. The CDR3 contains 16 residues. CDR1 is LGHNA, CDR2 YSLEER, per germline. V was trimmed by 1 base and J by 4 bases, leaving 11 bases between them.

This clonotype was seen just once. At one end the junction does not follow the germline gene, possibly because of a read error. The chain uses TRBV7-9 and TRBJ2-2, with 7 bases aligning to TRBD1. The CDR3 covers 16 residues. The germline V gene encodes CDR1 SEHNR and CDR2 FQNEAQ (reference sequence). The CDR3 loop is CASSLIWDSNTGELVF. DNA for the CDR3: TGTGCCAGCAGCTTAATTTGGGACAGCAACACCGGGGAGCTGGTTTTT.

Ten or more counts support this clonotype. This sequence joins TRBV7-2 and TRBJ2-3, with no clear D. Germline CDR1 is SGHTA and CDR2 is FQGNSA. The CDR3 sequence is 17 residues long. The V gene lost 5 bases and the J gene lost 1 base, with 19 bases spanning the gap. CDR3 protein: CASSPNPQVLGTDTQYF. In nucleotides, the CDR3 is TGTGCCAGCAGCCCAAATCCTCAAGTACTGGGCACAGATACGCAGTATTTT.

This clonotype was seen a few times. The rearrangement joins TRBV4-3 to TRBJ2-2; the match to TRBD1 covers 7 bases. Germline loops: CDR1 LGHNA, CDR2 YSLEER. After removal of 1 base from V and 1 base from J, the junction contained 3 bases not matched to a gene. The CDR3 is 16 residues long. The CDR3 nucleotides read TGCGCCAGCAGCCAAGCCGGACAGGTGAACACCGGGGAGCTGTTTTTT. Encoded protein: CASSQAGQVNTGELFF.

This clonotype was counted ten times or more. The V gene is TRBV7-9, the J gene TRBJ2-3; D possibly corresponds to TRBD1 (5 bases). Germline V CDR1 and CDR2: SEHNR, FQNEAQ (reference sequence). V was shortened by 3 bases and J by 2 bases, with 12 bases between the two germline ends. The CDR3 contains 15 residues. The CDR3 sequence: CASSFTRDNTDTQYF. The DNA for the CDR3 is TGTGCCAGCAGCTTCACCAGGGATAACACAGATACGCAGTATTTT.

This clonotype turned up a few times. The rearrangement joins TRBV30 to TRBJ1-2; D uncertain. Trimming shortened V by 4 bases and J by 2 bases, and 14 bases separated the two germline ends. Germline lookup yields CDR1 GTSNPN and CDR2 SVGIG (reference sequence). The CDR3 runs 14 residues. The CDR3 bases are TGTGCCTGGACCCCCACTGGGAGGAACTATGGCTACACCTTC. Protein product: CAWTPTGRNYGYTF.

The table lists this clonotype with a count of one. A much larger clone differs by one base, so this may be a read error. The genes are TRBV6-2 or TRBV6-3 and TRBJ2-7; D gene unclear. The CDR3 extends over 15 amino acids. Germline V lookup: CDR1 MNHEY, CDR2 SVGEGT. Trimming stripped 8 bases from V and 5 bases from J, with 22 bases between. The CDR3 region has the DNA TGTGCCAGCGGTGCCGGACCAAGGGCAGCCCACGAGCAGTACTTC. Its protein product is CASGAGPRAAHEQYF.

The gene calls are TRBV30 and TRBJ1-2; 8 nucleotides align to TRBD1. Per germline, CDR1 GTSNPN and CDR2 SVGIG (reference sequence). CDR3 length: 13 amino acids. The V segment lost 4 bases and the J segment 2 bases; nucleotides outside the gene matches: 3. The CDR3 reads CAWTAGGNYGYTF. CDR3 nucleotides: TGTGCCTGGACTGCAGGGGGCAACTATGGCTACACCTTC.

The V call is TRBV10-2, the J call TRBJ2-5, with 8 bases that match TRBD2. This CDR3 spans 17 amino acids. V was pared by 0 bases and J by 2 bases, with 8 bases of the junction left unmatched. The germline gives CDR1 WSHSY, CDR2 SAAADI. Here the CDR3 DNA reads TGCGCCAGCAGTGAGTCGCGGTCGGGGGGGCTTCAAGAGACCCAGTACTTC. Encoded protein: CASSESRSGGLQETQYF.

The DNA for the CDR3 is TGCGCCAGCAGCCAAGACATACAGGGACCCCTCCACTTT. Its translation is CASSQDIQGPLHF. This chain uses TRBV4-1 with TRBJ1-6, with D tentatively TRBD1 (6 bases). Germline V gene lookup returns CDR1 MGHRA and CDR2 YSYEKL. Trimming pared 0 bases from V and 12 bases from J, leaving 9 bases between. This CDR3 has 13 amino acids.

This clonotype was counted many times. The chain joins TRBV19 to TRBJ2-5, with 10 bases that match TRBD2. CDR1 and CDR2 (germline): LNHDA, SQIVND (reference sequence). Trimming at V came to 9 bases and at J to 5 bases, leaving 9 bases not matched to a gene. CDR3 length: 14 residues. This CDR3 reads CASSIAGGLETQYF. The CDR3 nucleotides are TGTGCCAGCAGCATAGCGGGAGGTTTGGAGACCCAGTACTTC.

This chain uses TRBV7-9 with TRBJ2-7; 10 positions agree with TRBD1. J was trimmed by 0 bases and V by 5 bases; bases with no gene match: 19. CDR1 is SEHNR, CDR2 FQNEAQ, per germline (reference sequence). There are 20 residues in the CDR3. The CDR3 nucleotides are TGTGCCAGCAGCCCGCTTAGTGGGACAGGGGCTAGCACCGACTCCTACGAGCAGTACTTC. The encoded protein is CASSPLSGTGASTDSYEQYF.

V usage is TRBV12-3 or TRBV12-4 and J usage is TRBJ2-1; D not resolved. The J call may be faulty, since TRBJ2-7 better matches the DNA end. The CDR3 length is 15 residues. This CDR3 is CASNEVPEHDNEQYF. The CDR3 DNA reads as TGTGCCAGCAACGAGGTCCCGGAGCACGACAATGAGCAGTACTTC.

This clonotype was detected ten times or more. The chain combines TRBV4-3 with TRBJ2-7; 8 bases align to TRBD2. V dropped 4 bases and J dropped 1; count of bases not matched to a gene: 9. CDR1 LGHNA and CDR2 YSLEER come from the germline V gene. The CDR3 sequence is 16 residues long. As DNA, the CDR3 is TGCGCCAGCAGCCCTACAGCGGGAGTTGGATCCTACGAGCAGTACTTC. Protein product: CASSPTAGVGSYEQYF.

This clonotype was detected a few times. The V gene is TRBV7-9, the J gene TRBJ2-1, with D uncertain. The V end lost 5 bases, the J end lost 0 bases, and 11 bases lay between the germline ends. The CDR3 length is 15 residues. Germline V gene sequence: CDR1 SEHNR, CDR2 FQNEAQ (reference sequence). The CDR3 region has the DNA TGTGCCAGCAGCCGACAAACGAGCTCCTACAATGAGCAGTTCTTC. Translation gives CASSRQTSSYNEQFF.